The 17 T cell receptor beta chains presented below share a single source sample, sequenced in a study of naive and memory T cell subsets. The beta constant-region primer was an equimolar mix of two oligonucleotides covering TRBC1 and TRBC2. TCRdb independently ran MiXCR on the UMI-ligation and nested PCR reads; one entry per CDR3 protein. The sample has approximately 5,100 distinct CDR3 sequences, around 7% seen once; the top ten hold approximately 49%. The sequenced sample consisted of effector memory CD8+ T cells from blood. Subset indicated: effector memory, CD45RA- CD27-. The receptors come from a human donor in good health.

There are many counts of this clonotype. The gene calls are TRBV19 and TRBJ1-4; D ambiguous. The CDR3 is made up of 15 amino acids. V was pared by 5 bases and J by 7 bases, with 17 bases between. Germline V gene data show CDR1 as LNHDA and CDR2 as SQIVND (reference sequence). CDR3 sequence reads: CASSPRASPSEKLFF. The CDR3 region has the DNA TGTGCCAGTAGTCCCCGAGCGTCCCCAAGTGAAAAACTGTTTTTT.

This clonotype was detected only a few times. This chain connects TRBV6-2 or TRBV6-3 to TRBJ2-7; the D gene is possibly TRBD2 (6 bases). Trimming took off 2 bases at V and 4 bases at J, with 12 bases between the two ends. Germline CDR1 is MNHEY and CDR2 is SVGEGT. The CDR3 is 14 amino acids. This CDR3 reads CASSYGTEGYEQYF. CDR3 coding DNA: TGTGCCAGCAGTTACGGGACGGAGGGATACGAGCAGTACTTC.

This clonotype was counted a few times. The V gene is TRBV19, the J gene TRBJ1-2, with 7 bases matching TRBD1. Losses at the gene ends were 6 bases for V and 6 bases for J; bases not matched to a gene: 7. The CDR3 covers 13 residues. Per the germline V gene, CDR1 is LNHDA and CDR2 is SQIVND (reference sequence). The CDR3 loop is CASSRQGVDGYTF. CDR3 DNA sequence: TGTGCCAGTAGCCGGCAGGGGGTTGATGGCTACACCTTC.

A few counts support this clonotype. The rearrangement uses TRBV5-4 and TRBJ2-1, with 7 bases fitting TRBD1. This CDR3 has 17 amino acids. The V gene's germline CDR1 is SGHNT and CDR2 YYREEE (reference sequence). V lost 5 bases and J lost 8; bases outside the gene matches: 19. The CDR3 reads CASRTSYKGGVSDEQFF. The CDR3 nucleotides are TGTGCCAGCAGAACCTCCTACAAAGGGGGCGTCAGCGATGAGCAGTTCTTC.

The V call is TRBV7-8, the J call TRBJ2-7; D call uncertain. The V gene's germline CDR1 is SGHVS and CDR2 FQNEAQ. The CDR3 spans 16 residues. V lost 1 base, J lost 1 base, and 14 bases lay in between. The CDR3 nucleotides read TGTGCCAGCAGCTTAGGTTTCAAGGACGGATCCTACGAGCAGTACTTC. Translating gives CASSLGFKDGSYEQYF.

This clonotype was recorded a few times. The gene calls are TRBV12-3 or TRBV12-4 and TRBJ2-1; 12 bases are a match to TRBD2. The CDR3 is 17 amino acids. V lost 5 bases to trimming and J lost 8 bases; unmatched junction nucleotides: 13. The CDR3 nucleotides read TGTGCCAGCAGTCCTCAGACTAGCGGGAGCTCGTCGGATGAGCAGTTCTTC. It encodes CASSPQTSGSSSDEQFF.

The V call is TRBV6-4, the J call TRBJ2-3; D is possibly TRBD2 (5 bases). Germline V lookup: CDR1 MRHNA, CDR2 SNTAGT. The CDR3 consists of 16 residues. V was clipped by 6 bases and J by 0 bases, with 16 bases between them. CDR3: CASSHGGSGSTDTQYF. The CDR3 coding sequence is TGTGCCAGCAGCCACGGTGGCAGCGGAAGCACAGATACGCAGTATTTT.

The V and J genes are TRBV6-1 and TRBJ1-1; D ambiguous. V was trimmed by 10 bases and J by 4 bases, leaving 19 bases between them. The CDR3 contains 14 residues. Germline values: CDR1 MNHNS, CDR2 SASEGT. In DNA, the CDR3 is TGTGCCACCGCGGTACTAGAGGAAGCCACTGAAGCTTTCTTT. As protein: CATAVLEEATEAFF.

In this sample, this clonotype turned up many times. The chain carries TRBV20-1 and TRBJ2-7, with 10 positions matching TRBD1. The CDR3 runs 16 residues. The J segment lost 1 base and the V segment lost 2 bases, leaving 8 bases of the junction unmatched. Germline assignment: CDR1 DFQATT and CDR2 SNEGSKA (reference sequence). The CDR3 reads CSARPPGTGDSYEQYF. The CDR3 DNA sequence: TGCAGTGCTAGACCCCCTGGGACAGGGGATTCCTACGAGCAGTACTTC.

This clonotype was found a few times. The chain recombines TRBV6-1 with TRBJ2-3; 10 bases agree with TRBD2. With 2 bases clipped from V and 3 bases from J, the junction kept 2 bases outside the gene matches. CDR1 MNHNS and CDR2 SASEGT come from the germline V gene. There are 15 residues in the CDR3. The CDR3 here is CASSEQAGGTDTQYF. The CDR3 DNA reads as TGTGCCAGCAGTGAACAAGCGGGAGGGACAGATACGCAGTATTTT.

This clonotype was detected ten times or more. The CDR3 coding sequence is TGTGCCAGCAGCCCCCGGACGGGAGCCGAGCAGTACTTC. Translation gives CASSPRTGAEQYF. The chain employs TRBV7-6 and TRBJ2-7, with a weak D call TRBD2 (6 bases). The CDR3 spans 13 residues. V was trimmed by 5 bases and J by 6 bases, leaving 14 bases between them. Germline V gives CDR1 SGHVS, CDR2 FNYEAQ.

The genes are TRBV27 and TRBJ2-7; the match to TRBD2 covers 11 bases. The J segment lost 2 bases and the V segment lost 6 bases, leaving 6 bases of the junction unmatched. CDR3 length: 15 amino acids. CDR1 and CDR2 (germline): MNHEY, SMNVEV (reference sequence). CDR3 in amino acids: CASRVTSGSTYEQYF. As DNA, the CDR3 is TGTGCCAGCAGGGTCACTAGCGGGAGCACCTACGAGCAGTACTTC.

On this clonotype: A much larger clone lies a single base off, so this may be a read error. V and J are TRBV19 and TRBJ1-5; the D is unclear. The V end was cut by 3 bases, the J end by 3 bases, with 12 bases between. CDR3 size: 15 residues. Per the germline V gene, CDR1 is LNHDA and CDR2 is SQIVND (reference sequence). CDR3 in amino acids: CASSIGPRANQPQHF. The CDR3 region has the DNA TGTGCCAGTAGTATTGGCCCTCGGGCCAATCAGCCCCAGCATTTT.

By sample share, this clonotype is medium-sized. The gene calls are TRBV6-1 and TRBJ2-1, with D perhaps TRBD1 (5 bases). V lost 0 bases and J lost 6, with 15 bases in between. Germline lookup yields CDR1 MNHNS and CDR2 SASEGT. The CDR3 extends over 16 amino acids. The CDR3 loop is CASSEAPQGGSNEQFF. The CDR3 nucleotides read TGTGCCAGCAGTGAAGCTCCCCAGGGTGGGTCCAATGAGCAGTTCTTC.

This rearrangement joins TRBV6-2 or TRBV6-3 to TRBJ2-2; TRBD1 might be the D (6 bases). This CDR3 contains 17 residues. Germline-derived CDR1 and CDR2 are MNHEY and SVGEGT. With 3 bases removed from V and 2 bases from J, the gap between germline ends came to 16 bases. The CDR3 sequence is CASSYNPTGSNTGELFF. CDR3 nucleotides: TGTGCCAGCAGTTATAATCCGACAGGCTCTAACACCGGGGAGCTGTTTTTT.

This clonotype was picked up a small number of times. The CDR3 bases are TGTGCCAGCAGCCCCCCCGGGGGCTATGAGCAGTTCTTC. Amino acid sequence: CASSPPGGYEQFF. V is TRBV9 and J is TRBJ2-1; either TRBD1 or TRBD2 may supply D (6 bases each). CDR1 and CDR2 from the germline V gene are SGDLS and YYNGEE. CDR3 size: 13 residues. V shed 4 bases and J shed 8 bases, with 13 bases lying between them.

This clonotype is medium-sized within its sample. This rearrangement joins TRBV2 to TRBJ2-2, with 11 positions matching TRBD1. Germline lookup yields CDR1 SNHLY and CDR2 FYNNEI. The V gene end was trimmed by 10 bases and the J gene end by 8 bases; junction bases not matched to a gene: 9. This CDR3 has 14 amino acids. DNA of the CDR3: TGTGCCATGCGGGGACAGGGGGAGGCTGGGGAGCTGTTTTTT. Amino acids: CAMRGQGEAGELFF.